This T cell receptor beta chain was observed in a study of CD8+ T cells in alopecia areata. For the study at large: Tofacitinib was taken orally by treated patients, and the dose was 5 to 10 mg twice daily. Tofacitinib was given for 6 to 18 months, then stopped for 6 months.

Study-wide points: Sharing of TCRs across patients appeared less clear than in mice, possibly for HLA-related reasons. Greater clonality was observed in lesional scalp samples, especially alopecia totalis/universalis, versus normal scalp.

In alopecia areata patients, both lesional scalp punch biopsies and peripheral blood were collected. Trimming left V 3 bases short and J 0 bases short, with 21 bases between. Germline CDR1 MNHGY, CDR2 SAAAGT. The CDR3 contains 18 residues. Points on this clone: Its antigen is undetermined.

Extraction of RNA preceded its reverse transcription into cDNA, which served as the sequencing template. Sequencing used immunoSEQ multiplex PCR; TCRdb keeps in-frame clones, though not all of them. The table includes some 19,000 clones, approximately 70% detected once. The J gene is TRBJ2-7, the V gene TRBV6-8; D gene ambiguous. Material: skin, obtained at week 0. This clonotype originated in a human donor with alopecia areata. The CDR3 DNA sequence: TGTGCCAGCAGTTATTGGTTCTCGACGGCCCACTTCTCCTACGAGCAGTACTTC. This sequence encodes CASSYWFSTAHFSYEQYF.